The next 28 T cell receptor beta chains were all read from a single sample in a study of identical twins. TCRdb passed the 5' RACE reads through MiXCR, listing each CDR3 protein once. The sample contains about 700,000 distinct CDR3 sequences, around 6% of which appear only once. The source material was naive T cells sorted from blood. These receptor sequences come from a man aged 18 to 30 in good health.

This clonotype was observed a handful of times. The chain has TRBV11-2 and TRBJ2-1, with 8 bases aligning to TRBD2. Trimming took 2 bases from V and 3 from J; bases not matched to a gene: 6. CDR1 is SGHAT, CDR2 FQNNGV, per germline. There are 16 residues in the CDR3. The CDR3 nucleotides are TGTGCCAGCAGCTTACGGGCGGGGGGCCTCTACAATGAGCAGTTCTTC. It is translated as CASSLRAGGLYNEQFF.

This clonotype was detected a few times. The chain has TRBV11-2 and TRBJ2-4; possibly TRBD1 for D (6 bases). The CDR3 length is 16 residues. Germline V CDR1 and CDR2: SGHAT, FQNNGV. The V gene lost 5 bases and the J gene lost 3 bases, with 17 bases spanning the gap. The CDR3 region is CASSRSQGLGKNIQYF. CDR3 sequence (DNA): TGTGCCAGCAGCCGCTCCCAGGGGCTCGGCAAAAACATTCAGTACTTC.

This clonotype was found many times. The chain employs TRBV7-9 and TRBJ2-2, with D maybe TRBD2 (6 bases). The length of the CDR3 is 16 residues. Germline values: CDR1 SEHNR, CDR2 FQNEAQ (reference sequence). The V gene lost 2 bases and the J gene lost 0 bases, with 10 bases spanning the gap. CDR3 sequence: CASSLRDWTNTGELFF. The CDR3 coding sequence is TGTGCCAGCAGCTTACGGGACTGGACGAACACCGGGGAGCTGTTTTTT.

This clonotype was seen more than once but under ten times. The rearrangement links TRBV6-1 to TRBJ2-2, with D unclear. The CDR3 has 11 amino acids. The germline V gene has CDR1 MNHNS and CDR2 SASEGT. The V end lost 7 bases, the J end lost 7 bases, and 7 bases lay between the germline ends. The CDR3 DNA reads as TGTGCCAGCACAGGAGTCGGGGAGCTGTTTTTT. The encoded protein is CASTGVGELFF.

This clonotype was counted at least ten times. The rearrangement joins TRBV3-1 to TRBJ2-2; D not certain. Germline lookup yields CDR1 LGHDT and CDR2 YNNKEL (reference sequence). The V gene lost 7 bases and the J gene lost 3 bases, with 3 bases spanning the gap. The CDR3 contains 11 residues. The CDR3 is CASTHTGELFF. DNA for the CDR3: TGTGCCAGCACCCACACCGGGGAGCTGTTTTTT.

This clonotype has a count of ten or more. The chain employs TRBV18 and TRBJ2-1; D is possibly TRBD2 (6 bases). V shed 8 bases and J shed 10 bases, with 12 bases lying between them. CDR1 is KGHSH and CDR2 is LQKENI in the germline V gene. This CDR3 has 11 residues. In DNA, the CDR3 is TGTGCCAGCAGCCCCGGAGGGGAGCAGTTCTTC. Its protein is CASSPGGEQFF.

This clonotype was recorded only once. The rearrangement uses TRBV7-2 and TRBJ1-3; 7 nucleotides line up with TRBD1. The CDR3 runs 16 residues. The V gene's germline CDR1 is SGHTA and CDR2 FQGNSA. Trimming cost V 1 base and J 3 bases; bases outside gene matches: 6. CDR3 DNA: TGTGCCAGCAGCTTAGGTGGACAGGCGGGTGGAAACACCATATATTTT. Amino acid sequence: CASSLGGQAGGNTIYF.

This clonotype was seen a few times. The V and J genes are TRBV6-1 and TRBJ1-2; perhaps TRBD1 as D (6 bases). The CDR3 covers 13 residues. Between the trimmed V and J ends, which lost 7 bases and 8 bases, there was a span of 17 bases. CDR1 and CDR2 (germline): MNHNS, SASEGT. CDR3 in amino acids: CASTPRGLRGYTF. The CDR3 bases are TGTGCCAGCACCCCGAGGGGGTTACGAGGCTACACCTTC.

The V call is TRBV5-1, the J call TRBJ2-2; TRBD2 matches at 10 bases. Unmatched junction bases numbered 3, after V lost 6 bases and J lost 1 base. The germline V gene encodes CDR1 SGHRS and CDR2 YFSETQ. The CDR3 totals 15 residues. For the CDR3, the DNA is TGCGCCAGCACAGAGCGGGAGGGGAACACCGGGGAGCTGTTTTTT. It is translated as CASTEREGNTGELFF.

This clonotype was picked up many times. The J gene is TRBJ2-3, the V gene TRBV20-1, with TRBD2 identical over 9 bases. The CDR3 totals 16 residues. V shed 1 base, J shed 3 bases, and the junction held 8 bases outside the gene matches. CDR1 and CDR2 (germline): DFQATT, SNEGSKA (reference sequence). In DNA, the CDR3 is TGCAGTGCTAGAGCATACGTAGCGGGAGATACAGATACGCAGTATTTT. Translated: CSARAYVAGDTDTQYF.

The table lists this clonotype with a few counts. The J gene is TRBJ1-5, the V gene TRBV6-1; D perhaps matches TRBD1 (5 bases). Looked up from germline, CDR1 is MNHNS and CDR2 is SASEGT. Between the trimmed V and J ends, which lost 3 bases and 7 bases, there was a span of 10 bases. The CDR3 runs to 13 residues. The CDR3 sequence is CASSDRVEQPQHF. DNA for the CDR3: TGTGCCAGCAGTGACAGGGTTGAACAGCCCCAGCATTTT.

V usage is TRBV27 and J usage is TRBJ2-7; 12 nucleotides align to TRBD2. V was clipped by 5 bases and J by 4 bases; unmatched bases: 6. Germline V CDR1 and CDR2: MNHEY, SMNVEV (reference sequence). The CDR3 length is 15 residues. Here the CDR3 reads CASSPLAGGRYEQYV. CDR3 coding DNA: TGTGCCAGCAGTCCCCTAGCGGGAGGGCGGTACGAGCAGTACGTC.

This clonotype was counted a few times. V is TRBV4-2 and J is TRBJ2-3, with TRBD1 identical over 9 bases. Losses at the gene ends were 1 base for V and 2 bases for J; bases not matched to a gene: 7. There are 17 residues in the CDR3. CDR1 and CDR2 from the germline V gene are LGHNA and YNFKEQ. The CDR3, as DNA: TGTGCCAGCAGCCAAGTAGTAACAGGGGGCCTCACAGATACGCAGTATTTT. This gives the protein CASSQVVTGGLTDTQYF.

In this sample, this clonotype turned up a few times. The junction differs from germline at one of its ends, possibly a read error. The chain combines TRBV6-2 or TRBV6-3 with TRBJ2-5; D is tentatively TRBD1 or TRBD2 (5 bases each). The CDR3 covers 12 residues. From germline, CDR1 is MNHEY and CDR2 SVGEGT. CDR3 region: CASSSERDPRTF. The CDR3 bases are TGTGCCAGCAGTTCCGAAAGGGACCCGAGAACCTTC.

Worth noting for this clonotype: A read error is possible here, since a much larger clone lies one base away. No conserved phenylalanine or tryptophan is present at the end of the CDR3, so a read error is the likely explanation. The chain couples TRBV24-1 to TRBJ2-5; D not resolved. The ends were cut back, 5 bases at V and 3 bases at J, with 9 bases in the middle. Germline lookup yields CDR1 KGHDR and CDR2 SFDVKD. The length of the CDR3 is 13 residues. The CDR3 nucleotides are TGTGCCACCAGTGTCAAGGTGGAAGAGACCCAGTACTCC. Its translation: CATSVKVEETQYS.

J is TRBJ2-4 and V is TRBV11-2, with D unclear. The germline CDR1 and CDR2 sequences are SGHAT and FQNNGV. Trimming left V 1 base short and J 2 bases short, with 6 bases between. This CDR3 spans 14 amino acids. The CDR3 sequence: CASSLGPSKNIQYF. In DNA form, the CDR3 reads TGTGCCAGCAGCTTAGGCCCCTCCAAAAACATTCAGTACTTC.

In its sample, this clonotype was seen many times. The chain couples TRBV20-1 to TRBJ2-3; D may match TRBD1 or TRBD2 (6 bases each). V lost 7 bases to trimming and J lost 4 bases, with 18 bases between them. CDR1 DFQATT and CDR2 SNEGSKA come from the germline V gene (reference sequence). CDR3 length: 14 amino acids. The CDR3 region is CSGTGEGVADTQYF. In DNA, the CDR3 is TGCAGTGGGACGGGAGAGGGGGTGGCAGATACGCAGTATTTT.

This clonotype has at least ten counts. The genes are TRBV5-1 and TRBJ2-5; D might be TRBD2 (6 bases). The germline V gene encodes CDR1 SGHRS and CDR2 YFSETQ. V was shortened by 5 bases and J by 4 bases, with 15 bases between the two germline ends. The CDR3 is 14 amino acids. CDR3 loop: CASRSGGKGETQYF. The CDR3 DNA sequence: TGCGCCAGCAGGTCCGGGGGTAAGGGAGAGACCCAGTACTTC. The complete variable domain, with remaining parts taken from reference TRBV5-1 and TRBJ2-5, reads KAGVTQTPRYLIKTRGQQVTLSCSPISGHRSVSWYQQTPGQGLQFLFEYFSETQRNKGNFPGRFSGRQFSNSRSEMNVSTLELGDSALYLCASRSGGKGETQYFGPGTRLLVL.

This clonotype appeared a few times. The chain recombines TRBV5-1 with TRBJ2-5; 8 nucleotides line up with TRBD1. Germline V gene data show CDR1 as SGHRS and CDR2 as YFSETQ. CDR3 length: 15 amino acids. The J segment lost 5 bases and the V segment lost 0 bases, leaving 6 bases of the junction unmatched. The CDR3 DNA reads as TGCGCCAGCAGCTTGGAAGGACAGGGAGCGGAGACCCAGTACTTC. Translating gives CASSLEGQGAETQYF.

Many counts were recorded for this clonotype. The rearrangement links TRBV12-3 or TRBV12-4 to TRBJ1-1; the D is unclear. The CDR3 totals 12 residues. The germline V and J ends were trimmed by 6 bases and 2 bases, with 7 bases remaining between them. The CDR3 nucleotides are TGTGCCAGCAGACTCAGAAACACTGAAGCTTTCTTT. This sequence encodes CASRLRNTEAFF.

This clonotype was found many times. The gene calls are TRBV5-5 and TRBJ2-5; 7 nucleotides line up with TRBD2. The trim removed 1 base at V and 2 bases at J, leaving 5 bases unmatched. The CDR3 is 15 amino acids. Germline assignment: CDR1 SGHKS and CDR2 YYEKEE (reference sequence). CDR3 nucleotide sequence: TGTGCCAGCAGCTTGTTCGGCGGGAGTCAAGAGACCCAGTACTTC. Encoded protein: CASSLFGGSQETQYF.

This clonotype has only a few counts. The genes are TRBV7-2 and TRBJ1-5; D remains unclear. The V end lost 5 bases, the J end lost 0 bases, and 14 bases lay between the germline ends. The CDR3 totals 16 residues. CDR1 and CDR2 from the germline V gene are SGHTA and FQGNSA. CDR3 nucleotides: TGTGCCAGCAGCCAAGGGCAGCTTTATAGCAATCAGCCCCAGCATTTT. Translating gives CASSQGQLYSNQPQHF.

This clonotype was seen a few times. Here the CDR3 reads CASSSQREGKQFF. CDR3 sequence (DNA): TGTGCCAGCAGTTCCCAGCGGGAGGGAAAGCAGTTCTTC. V gene TRBV27 combines with J gene TRBJ2-1; 10 bases agree with TRBD2. This CDR3 is built from 13 residues. V lost 4 bases to trimming and J lost 11 bases; unmatched junction nucleotides: 5. The germline gives CDR1 MNHEY, CDR2 SMNVEV (reference sequence).

The chain recombines TRBV11-2 with TRBJ1-2; D gene ambiguous. The CDR3 extends over 10 amino acids. V lost 8 bases and J lost 2, with 3 bases in between. Germline lookup yields CDR1 SGHAT and CDR2 FQNNGV. Written as DNA, the CDR3 is TGTGCCAGCGGGAACTATGGCTACACCTTC. Translated, it gives CASGNYGYTF.

This clonotype was detected ten times or more. V and J are TRBV7-8 and TRBJ2-3; D may match TRBD1 or TRBD2 (5 bases each). This CDR3 comprises 16 residues. The germline V and J ends were trimmed by 1 base and 3 bases, with 14 bases remaining between them. CDR1 is SGHVS, CDR2 FQNEAQ, per germline. CDR3 sequence: CASSLVAVGDTDTQYF. CDR3 nucleotides: TGTGCCAGCAGCTTAGTAGCCGTGGGGGATACAGATACGCAGTATTTT.

The V gene is TRBV12-3 or TRBV12-4, the J gene TRBJ1-5; D unresolved. V lost 5 bases, J lost 11 bases, and 10 bases lay in between. CDR3 length: 11 residues. The DNA for the CDR3 is TGTGCCAGCAGTCTGAGGTCATCCCAGCATTTT. Its translation: CASSLRSSQHF.

In its sample, this clonotype was seen a few times. The chain links TRBV20-1 to TRBJ2-4; the match to TRBD2 covers 9 bases. The germline V gene has CDR1 DFQATT and CDR2 SNEGSKA (reference sequence). The V and J ends lost 5 bases and 4 bases, in that order; junction bases with no gene match: 6. The CDR3 length is 14 residues. For the CDR3, the DNA is TGCAGTGCTCGTCAGACTAGCGGAAAAAACATTCAGTACTTC. Protein product: CSARQTSGKNIQYF.

The chain couples TRBV15 to TRBJ2-5; possible D gene TRBD2, 5 bases. V lost 4 bases, J lost 4 bases, and 16 bases lay in between. The CDR3 consists of 15 residues. Germline CDR1 reads LNHNV; CDR2 reads YYDKDF (reference sequence). DNA for the CDR3: TGTGCCACCAGCAAGGACCCGACCGGGGTAGAGACCCAGTACTTC. Translation: CATSKDPTGVETQYF.